The 30 T cell receptor beta chains below all came from one sample that was sequenced in a study of cytomegalovirus exposure and HLA in healthy donors. Primers for the PCR totalled 60 Vbeta and 13 Jbeta. Sequenced by immunoSEQ multiplex PCR; TCRdb stores in-frame clones only, minus some. This table has 100,000 to 150,000 clones, about 74% appearing once. Sequencing was carried out using PBMCs. These receptors all come from a woman aged 45-59 years in good health and CMV-seropositive.

The gene calls are TRBV30 and TRBJ2-5; TRBD2 matches at 9 bases. Germline V lookup: CDR1 GTSNPN, CDR2 SVGIG (reference sequence). The junction had 7 bases not matched to a gene; V was cut back by 0 bases and J by 5 bases. The CDR3 consists of 15 residues. The CDR3 DNA sequence: TGTGCCTGGAGTGTACGCGGGGGGGGGCGGGAGACCCAGTACTTC. Protein sequence: CAWSVRGGGRETQYF.

This clone appeared once. The rearrangement uses TRBV29-1 and TRBJ2-1; 7 nucleotides line up with TRBD1. The CDR3 consists of 12 residues. V was pared by 7 bases and J by 10 bases, with 10 bases of the junction left unmatched. Germline V lookup: CDR1 SQVTM, CDR2 ANQGSEA. Written as DNA, the CDR3 is TGCAGCGCCTTGACAGGGAGTGGAGAGCAGTTCTTC. Its protein product is CSALTGSGEQFF.

The genes are TRBV6-1 and TRBJ2-5; D uncertain. The CDR3 length is 13 residues. Germline V gene lookup returns CDR1 MNHNS and CDR2 SASEGT. V dropped 6 bases and J dropped 4 bases, with 12 bases sitting between them. CDR3 nucleotide sequence: TGTGCCAGCAGCGTCACGAGGCGAGAGACCCAGTACTTC. Residues: CASSVTRRETQYF.

Only a few counts were recorded for this clone. Here the CDR3 DNA reads TGTGCCAGCACCCCCTCGAGGACACAAGAGACCCAGTACTTC. The encoded protein is CASTPSRTQETQYF. The J gene is TRBJ2-5, the V gene TRBV7-8; D perhaps matches TRBD1 (5 bases). From germline, CDR1 is SGHVS and CDR2 FQNEAQ. Trimming left V 7 bases short and J 2 bases short, with 14 bases between. The CDR3 sequence is 14 residues long.

The chain combines TRBV6-5 with TRBJ1-2, with D perhaps matching TRBD1 (6 bases). Per germline, CDR1 MNHEY and CDR2 SVGAGI. The CDR3 length is 14 residues. V lost 5 bases and J 8 bases, leaving 18 bases between the germline ends. The CDR3 protein is CASSRDTGSDGYTF. CDR3 DNA: TGTGCCAGCAGTCGAGATACAGGGTCCGACGGCTACACCTTC.

This clone came up a few times. CDR3 region: CATRDTSQETQYF. The CDR3 nucleotides read TGTGCCACCAGGGACACATCCCAAGAGACCCAGTACTTC. This rearrangement joins TRBV10-3 to TRBJ2-5; possibly TRBD1 for D (6 bases). Trimming took off 10 bases at V and 1 base at J, with 13 bases between the two ends. This CDR3 is 13 amino acids long. Looked up from germline, CDR1 is ENHRY and CDR2 is SYGVKD.

The chain links TRBV2 to TRBJ1-6, with D uncertain. Per germline, CDR1 SNHLY and CDR2 FYNNEI. This CDR3 has 14 residues. Trimming pared 5 bases from V and 2 bases from J, leaving 7 bases between. The CDR3 DNA reads as TGTGCCAGCAGTTTTGAGACCTATAATTCACCCCTCCACTTT. Amino acid sequence: CASSFETYNSPLHF.

The chain links TRBV2 to TRBJ2-7; TRBD1 matches at 7 bases. The CDR3 extends over 12 amino acids. Germline CDR1 reads SNHLY; CDR2 reads FYNNEI. Written as DNA, the CDR3 is TGTGCGTTTGGGGACAGCGCCTACGAGCAGTACTTC. Its translation is CAFGDSAYEQYF.

For this clone: Other nucleotide sequences in the sample specify the same CDR3. This chain joins TRBV5-6 and TRBJ1-1; weak D call: TRBD1 (5 bases). Trimming stripped 0 bases from V and 4 bases from J, with 19 bases between. Germline CDR1 is SGHDT and CDR2 is YYEEEE. CDR3 length: 17 residues. CDR3 in DNA: TGTGCCAGCAGCTTGGTTCAGGGTGGAGGGTGGCCCACTGAAGCTTTCTTT. Protein sequence: CASSLVQGGGWPTEAFF.

This sequence joins TRBV6-1 and TRBJ2-7; the D gene is possibly TRBD2 (5 bases). V lost 7 bases, J lost 2 bases, and 9 bases lay in between. This CDR3 has 12 amino acids. Germline CDR1 MNHNS, CDR2 SASEGT. CDR3 coding DNA: TGTGCCAGCACCCTCGGGGCCTACGAGCAGTACTTC. Its protein product is CASTLGAYEQYF.

This clone was seen just once. The chain employs TRBV5-1 and TRBJ2-2; 7 bases match TRBD1. Germline V gives CDR1 SGHRS, CDR2 YFSETQ. The CDR3 is 16 residues long. The V segment lost 2 bases and the J segment 0 bases; nucleotides outside the gene matches: 4. The CDR3 sequence is CASSFEGTANTGELFF. The CDR3 DNA reads as TGCGCCAGCAGCTTCGAAGGGACAGCGAACACCGGGGAGCTGTTTTTT.

The chain has TRBV4-2 and TRBJ1-6; D perhaps matches TRBD1 (6 bases). This CDR3 has 12 amino acids. The V gene lost 8 bases and the J gene lost 7 bases, with 9 bases spanning the gap. Germline lookup yields CDR1 LGHNA and CDR2 YNFKEQ. The CDR3 here is CASRQDNSPLHF. The CDR3 DNA reads as TGTGCCAGCCGACAGGACAATTCACCCCTCCACTTT.

The V gene is TRBV7-9, the J gene TRBJ2-5; D gene ambiguous. CDR1 SEHNR and CDR2 FQNEAQ come from the germline V gene (reference sequence). V shed 3 bases and J shed 0 bases, with 11 bases lying between them. The CDR3 has 15 amino acids. CDR3 residues: CASSFGLSNQETQYF. The CDR3 nucleotides read TGTGCCAGCAGCTTCGGTCTTAGCAACCAAGAGACCCAGTACTTC.

This clone occurred a few times. The J gene is TRBJ2-1, the V gene TRBV7-2, with D perhaps TRBD2 (5 bases). The CDR3 runs to 14 residues. Germline V lookup: CDR1 SGHTA, CDR2 FQGNSA. Trimming removed 0 bases at V and 9 bases at J, with 12 bases between. Here the CDR3 reads CASSLARGLFEQFF. The CDR3 bases are TGTGCCAGCAGCTTAGCCCGGGGTCTCTTTGAGCAGTTCTTC.

V usage is TRBV4-2 and J usage is TRBJ2-3; maybe TRBD2 (6 bases). Trimming took 4 bases from V and 1 from J, leaving 18 bases between them. CDR1 is LGHNA and CDR2 is YNFKEQ in the germline V gene. The CDR3 runs to 17 residues. The CDR3 nucleotides read TGTGCCAGCAGCCGAGCCGGGAGCCCGGCCGGCACAGATACGCAGTATTTT. Its protein product is CASSRAGSPAGTDTQYF.

V is TRBV7-6 and J is TRBJ1-5; 9 bases agree with TRBD1. Germline lookup yields CDR1 SGHVS and CDR2 FNYEAQ. Trimming cost V 5 bases and J 7 bases; bases outside gene matches: 15. The CDR3 length is 17 residues. CDR3: CASSHVTGGSFNQPQHF. The CDR3 DNA follows: TGTGCCAGCAGCCATGTGACAGGGGGATCTTTCAACCAGCCCCAGCATTTT.

The J gene is TRBJ2-2, the V gene TRBV5-1, with unresolved D. The CDR3 is made up of 15 amino acids. V was clipped by 3 bases and J by 4 bases, with 13 bases between them. Looked up from germline, CDR1 is SGHRS and CDR2 is YFSETQ. In DNA form, the CDR3 reads TGCGCCAGCAGCTCCTCGAGAGCCGGCACCGGGGAGCTGTTTTTT. It specifies CASSSSRAGTGELFF.

V is TRBV6-6 and J is TRBJ2-3; D possibly corresponds to TRBD2 (6 bases). Germline-derived CDR1 and CDR2 are MNHNY and SVGAGI (reference sequence). The CDR3 has 15 amino acids. The V end was cut by 5 bases, the J end by 1 base, with 13 bases between. CDR3 coding DNA: TGTGCCAGCAGTCGGGACTCCCCAGGCACAGATACGCAGTATTTT. This encodes CASSRDSPGTDTQYF.

The chain has TRBV7-2 and TRBJ2-3; D gene uncertain. The V end was cut by 1 base, the J end by 10 bases, with 12 bases between. The CDR3 length is 13 residues. Germline V lookup: CDR1 SGHTA, CDR2 FQGNSA. The CDR3 DNA reads TGTGCCAGCAGCTTAGAGTCCCCCCGCGCGCAGTATTTT. Translating it yields CASSLESPRAQYF.

This chain joins TRBV9 and TRBJ2-3, with 12 bases fitting TRBD2. The CDR3 is 16 amino acids. CDR1 and CDR2 (germline): SGDLS, YYNGEE. V was clipped by 3 bases and J by 2 bases; unmatched bases: 4. The CDR3 DNA follows: TGTGCCAGCAGCGCCCGACTAGCGGGGGTCACAGATACGCAGTATTTT. Protein product: CASSARLAGVTDTQYF. Filled out from reference TRBV9 and TRBJ2-3, the complete variable domain reads DSGVTQTPKHLITATGQRVTLRCSPRSGDLSVYWYQQSLDQGLQFLIQYYNGEERAKGNILERFSAQQFPDLHSELNLSSLELGDSALYFCASSARLAGVTDTQYFGPGTRLTVL.

The V gene is TRBV19, the J gene TRBJ1-2; 7 positions match TRBD1. This CDR3 comprises 13 residues. Trimming at V came to 8 bases and at J to 2 bases, leaving 5 bases not matched to a gene. Germline values: CDR1 LNHDA, CDR2 SQIVND (reference sequence). The CDR3 reads CASRQGLNYGYTF. DNA for the CDR3: TGTGCCAGTCGACAGGGCCTAAACTATGGCTACACCTTC.

The genes are TRBV5-1 and TRBJ2-3, with 11 bases identical to TRBD2. Germline CDR1 reads SGHRS; CDR2 reads YFSETQ. The CDR3 runs to 15 residues. The junction had 2 bases not matched to a gene; V was cut back by 2 bases and J by 3 bases. The CDR3 protein is CASSFSSGGTDTQYF. CDR3 in DNA: TGCGCCAGCAGCTTCTCTAGCGGGGGGACAGATACGCAGTATTTT.

This chain connects TRBV6-5 to TRBJ2-5, with 8 bases that match TRBD2. Germline V CDR1 and CDR2: MNHEY, SVGAGI. The J segment lost 7 bases and the V segment lost 5 bases, leaving 12 bases of the junction unmatched. The CDR3 extends over 15 amino acids. The CDR3 loop is CASSPRVAGKGTQYF. CDR3 coding DNA: TGTGCCAGCAGTCCCCGGGTAGCGGGGAAAGGGACCCAGTACTTC.

The chain is built from TRBV5-4 and TRBJ2-3; 8 bases are shared with TRBD1. Germline lookup yields CDR1 SGHNT and CDR2 YYREEE (reference sequence). CDR3 size: 13 residues. V was clipped by 3 bases and J by 5 bases; unmatched bases: 2. The CDR3 spells CASSYDRGDTQYF. CDR3 nucleotides: TGTGCCAGCAGCTACGACAGGGGAGATACGCAGTATTTT.

V and J are TRBV29-1 and TRBJ2-5, with D possibly matching TRBD1 (5 bases). V lost 7 bases and J lost 6, with 12 bases in between. This CDR3 has 11 amino acids. Germline V gene sequence: CDR1 SQVTM, CDR2 ANQGSEA. This CDR3 is CSGAWTQTQYF. Here the CDR3 DNA reads TGCAGCGGCGCATGGACACAGACCCAGTACTTC. The full variable domain, with the rest looked up from reference TRBV29-1 and TRBJ2-5, is SAVISQKPSRDICQRGTSLTIQCQVDSQVTMMFWYRQQPGQSLTLIATANQGSEATYESGFVIDKFPISRPNLTFSTLTVSNMSPEDSSIYLCSGAWTQTQYFGPGTRLLVL.

This chain connects TRBV10-1 to TRBJ2-3, with D hard to call. Germline V CDR1 and CDR2: WNHNN, SYGVQD (reference sequence). This CDR3 comprises 16 residues. The V gene lost 0 bases and the J gene lost 0 bases, with 10 bases spanning the gap. The CDR3 bases are TGCGCCAGCAGTGAGTCGGCAGGTTCCAGCACAGATACGCAGTATTTT. It yields the protein CASSESAGSSTDTQYF.

J is TRBJ1-1 and V is TRBV4-3; D is perhaps TRBD1 (5 bases). The CDR3 extends over 13 amino acids. Germline CDR1 reads LGHNA; CDR2 reads YSLEER. V gave up 1 base and J gave up 6 bases, with 9 bases separating them. CDR3 nucleotides: TGCGCCAGCAGCCAAGGAACGGGGGCTGAAGCTTTCTTT. This sequence encodes CASSQGTGAEAFF.

The chain has TRBV5-5 and TRBJ1-2; D remains unclear. This CDR3 has 12 residues. V dropped 7 bases and J dropped 2 bases, with 9 bases sitting between them. Germline V gives CDR1 SGHKS, CDR2 YYEKEE (reference sequence). In DNA form, the CDR3 reads TGTGCCAGCTCGGAGCCCAACTATGGCTACACCTTC. Encoded protein: CASSEPNYGYTF.

With regard to this clone: Germline is not matched at one junction end, which may reflect a read error. The V call is TRBV7-9, the J call TRBJ1-5; 10 bases map to TRBD1. Germline CDR1 SEHNR, CDR2 FQNEAQ (reference sequence). This CDR3 is 18 amino acids long. The CDR3 is CASSLGNRDRGSNQPQHF. CDR3 bases: TGTGCCAGCAGTTTAGGAAACCGGGACAGGGGAAGCAATCAGCCCCAGCATTTT.

V usage is TRBV2 and J usage is TRBJ1-5, with D possibly TRBD1 on 6 matching bases. CDR1 SNHLY and CDR2 FYNNEI come from the germline V gene. V shed 5 bases and J shed 5 bases, with 10 bases lying between them. This CDR3 has 13 amino acids. The CDR3 region has the DNA TGTGCCAGCAGTAGGGACAATCATCAGCCCCAGCATTTT. Its translation: CASSRDNHQPQHF.